The clone carrying this TCR beta chain occurred many times. This CDR3 is 13 amino acids long. CDR1 and CDR2 from the germline V gene are MDHEN and SYDVKM. V lost 4 bases and J lost 4, with 8 bases in between. Thyroid surgery had not been preceded by any treatment in any patient. TCRdb recomputed clones from the PCR reads via MiXCR. The table lists approximately 25,000 clones, about 26% of them singletons. The source of the sample is a study of metastatic and nonmetastatic thyroid tumors. The TCR sequence derives from a male donor with papillary thyroid cancer or a benign thyroid nodule (not recorded which). Some clones in this sample may be carry-over from other donors' samples. The chain uses TRBV28 and TRBJ1-5; D is ambiguous. The sample comprised blood. The CDR3 bases are TGTGCCAGCAGTTCCGCTGGGAATCAGCCCCAGCATTTT. Translation gives CASSSAGNQPQHF.